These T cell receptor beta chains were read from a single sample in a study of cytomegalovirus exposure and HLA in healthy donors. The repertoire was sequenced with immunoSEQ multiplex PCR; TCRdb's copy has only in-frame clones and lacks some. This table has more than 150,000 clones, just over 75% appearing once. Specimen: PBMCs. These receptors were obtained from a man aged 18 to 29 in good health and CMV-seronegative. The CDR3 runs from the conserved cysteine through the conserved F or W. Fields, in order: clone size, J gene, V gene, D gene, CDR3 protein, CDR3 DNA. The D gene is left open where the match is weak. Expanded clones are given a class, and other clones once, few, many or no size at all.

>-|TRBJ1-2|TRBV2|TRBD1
CASSTVRDRPFNYGYTF
TGTGCCAGCAGTACAGTTCGGGACAGACCTTTTAACTATGGCTACACCTTC
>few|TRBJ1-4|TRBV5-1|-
CASSGGRGGNEKLFF
TGCGCCAGCAGCGGGGGCCGGGGGGGTAATGAAAAACTGTTTTTT
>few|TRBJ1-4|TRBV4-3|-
CASSRTGAATNEKLFF
TGCGCCAGCAGCCGTACAGGAGCTGCAACTAATGAAAAACTGTTTTTT
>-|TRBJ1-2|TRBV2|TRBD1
CASKSRQGTYGYTF
TGTGCCAGCAAAAGTCGACAGGGGACTTATGGCTACACCTTC
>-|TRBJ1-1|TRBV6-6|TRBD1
CASSSLTGARGTEAFF
TGTGCCAGCAGTTCCCTGACAGGGGCCAGGGGCACTGAAGCTTTCTTT
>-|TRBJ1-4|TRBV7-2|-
CASSLAGFSNEKLFF
TGTGCCAGCAGCTTAGCGGGCTTCTCAAATGAAAAACTGTTTTTT
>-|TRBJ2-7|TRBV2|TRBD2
CATTSDSYEQYF
TGTGCCACCACTAGCGACTCCTACGAGCAGTACTTC
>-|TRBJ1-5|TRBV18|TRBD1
CASSNNRGDNQPQHF
TGTGCCAGCTCGAATAACAGGGGGGACAATCAGCCCCAGCATTTT
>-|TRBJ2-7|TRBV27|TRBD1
CASSLSGRGLYEQYF
TGTGCCAGCAGTTTATCGGGCAGGGGGCTCTACGAGCAGTACTTC
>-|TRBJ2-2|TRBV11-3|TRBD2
CASSQRSGGGRTGELFF
TGTGCCAGCAGCCAACGGAGCGGGGGGGGCCGGACCGGGGAGCTGTTTTTT
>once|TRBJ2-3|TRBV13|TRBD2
CASSLGLAGGNPSTDTQYF
TGTGCCAGCAGCTTAGGTCTGGCGGGGGGCAACCCCAGCACAGATACGCAGTATTTT
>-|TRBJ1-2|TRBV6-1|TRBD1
CASSETGTAPYGYTF
TGTGCCAGCAGTGAAACCGGGACAGCACCCTATGGCTACACCTTC
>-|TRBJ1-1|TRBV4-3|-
CASSQLPDLNTEAFF
TGCGCCAGCAGCCAACTTCCGGACTTGAACACTGAAGCTTTCTTT
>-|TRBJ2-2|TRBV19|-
CASSYMAGELFF
TGTGCCAGTAGCTATATGGCCGGGGAGCTGTTTTTT
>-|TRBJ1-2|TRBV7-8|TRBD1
CASSFLTGVGYTF
TGTGCCAGCAGCTTTTTGACAGGGGTTGGCTACACCTTC
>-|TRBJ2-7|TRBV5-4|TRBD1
CASSRTGQEGYEQYF
TGTGCCAGCAGCCGGACAGGGCAGGAAGGCTACGAGCAGTACTTC
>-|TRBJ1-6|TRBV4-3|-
CASSQDGDSNSPLHF
TGCGCCAGCAGCCAAGATGGCGACAGTAATTCACCCCTCCACTTT
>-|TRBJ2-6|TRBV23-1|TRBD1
CASSHQMALRQGVSGANVLTF
TGCGCCAGCAGTCACCAAATGGCTCTGAGACAGGGTGTTTCTGGGGCCAACGTCCTGACTTTC
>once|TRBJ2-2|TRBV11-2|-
CASSSIPRGNTGELFF
TGTGCCAGCAGTTCCATACCTCGCGGTAACACCGGGGAGCTGTTTTTT
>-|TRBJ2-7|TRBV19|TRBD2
CASSPGLADPYEQYF
TGTGCCAGTAGTCCCGGACTAGCGGATCCCTACGAGCAGTACTTC
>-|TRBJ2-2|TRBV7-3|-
CASSLGSGGELFF
TGTGCCAGCAGCCTAGGTTCTGGCGGGGAGCTGTTTTTT
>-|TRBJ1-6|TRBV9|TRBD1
CASSLGQGNSPLHF
TGTGCCAGCAGCTTGGGACAGGGAAATTCACCCCTCCACTTT
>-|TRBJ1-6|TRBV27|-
CASSLKGSPLHF
TGTGCCAGCAGTTTAAAGGGGTCACCCCTCCACTTT
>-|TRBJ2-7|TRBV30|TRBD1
CAWSLGTVYEQYF
TGTGCCTGGAGTCTCGGGACAGTCTACGAGCAGTACTTC
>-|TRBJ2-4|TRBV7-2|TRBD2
CASSFSGSDKNIQYF
TGTGCCAGCAGCTTCAGCGGGAGCGACAAAAACATTCAGTACTTC
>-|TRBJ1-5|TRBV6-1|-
CASSHTGFGNQPQHF
TGTGCCAGCAGCCACACAGGGTTTGGCAATCAGCCCCAGCATTTT
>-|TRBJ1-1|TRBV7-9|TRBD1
CASANRGRNTEAFF
TGTGCCAGCGCCAACAGGGGAAGGAACACTGAAGCTTTCTTT
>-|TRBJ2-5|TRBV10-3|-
CAINLGSNRGTGEQYF
TGTGCCATCAACCTAGGGTCGAACAGGGGTACGGGGGAGCAGTACTTC
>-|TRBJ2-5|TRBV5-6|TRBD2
CASSSTSGGYQETQYF
TGTGCCAGCAGCTCTACTAGCGGGGGGTACCAAGAGACCCAGTACTTC
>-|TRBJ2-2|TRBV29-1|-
CSVSGGPLNTGELFF
TGCAGCGTTTCGGGGGGCCCCCTGAACACCGGGGAGCTGTTTTTT
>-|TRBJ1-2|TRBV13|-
CASSVGGGGSANYGYTF
TGTGCCAGCAGCGTTGGAGGGGGGGGTAGCGCTAACTATGGCTACACCTTC
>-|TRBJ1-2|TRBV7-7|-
CASSPREGRCNYGYTF
TGTGCTAGCAGCCCCCGGGAAGGGCGATGTAACTATGGCTACACCTTC
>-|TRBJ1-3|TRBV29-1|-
CSTATGEDGNTIYF
TGCAGCACGGCGACGGGAGAGGATGGAAACACCATATATTTT
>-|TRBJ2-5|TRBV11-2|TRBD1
CASSYQGAELETQYF
TGTGCCAGCAGCTACCAGGGGGCCGAATTGGAGACCCAGTACTTC
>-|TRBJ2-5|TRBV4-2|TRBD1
CASSHPGQGIQETQYF
TGTGCCAGCAGCCACCCGGGACAGGGGATACAAGAGACCCAGTACTTC
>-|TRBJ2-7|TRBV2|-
CASSGGREQYF
TGTGCCAGCAGTGGAGGGCGCGAGCAGTACTTC
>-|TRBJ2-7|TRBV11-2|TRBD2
CASSPGTSAAYEQYF
TGTGCCAGCAGCCCCGGGACTAGCGCCGCCTACGAGCAGTACTTC
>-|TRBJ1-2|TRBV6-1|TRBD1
CASMDRPNYGYTF
TGTGCCAGCATGGACAGGCCGAACTATGGCTACACCTTC
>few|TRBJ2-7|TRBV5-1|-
CASSQVAGTPYEQYF
TGCGCCAGCAGCCAAGTCGCCGGGACACCCTACGAGCAGTACTTC
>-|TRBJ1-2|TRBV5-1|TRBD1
CASSLVGTGANGYTF
TGCGCCAGCAGCTTGGTGGGGACAGGGGCTAATGGCTACACCTTC